This T cell receptor beta chain was identified during a study of beta chain features in type 1 diabetes. The authors sorted CD4+ naive, central memory, regulatory and stem cell-like memory cells via CD45RO/CCR7/CD25/CD127/CD95/CD27. CDR3 length: 13 amino acids. CDR1 is MNHNS and CDR2 is SASEGT in the germline V gene. The ends were cut back, 7 bases at V and 1 base at J, with 7 bases in the middle. Reverse transcription of all isolated RNA meant that expressed TCRB transcripts were sequenced. TCRdb keeps only in-frame clones here, not all; method: immunoSEQ multiplex PCR. Seen here are about 230,000 clones, over 7.5% observed once, and the top ten hold about 0.03%.

This receptor was identified in a woman between 18 and 29 years old in good health. Sequenced input: naive CD4+ T cells from blood. This chain uses TRBV6-1 with TRBJ2-2; D uncertain. CDR3 sequence reads: CASTPVNTGELFF. In DNA form, the CDR3 reads TGTGCCAGCACCCCCGTGAACACCGGGGAGCTGTTTTTT.